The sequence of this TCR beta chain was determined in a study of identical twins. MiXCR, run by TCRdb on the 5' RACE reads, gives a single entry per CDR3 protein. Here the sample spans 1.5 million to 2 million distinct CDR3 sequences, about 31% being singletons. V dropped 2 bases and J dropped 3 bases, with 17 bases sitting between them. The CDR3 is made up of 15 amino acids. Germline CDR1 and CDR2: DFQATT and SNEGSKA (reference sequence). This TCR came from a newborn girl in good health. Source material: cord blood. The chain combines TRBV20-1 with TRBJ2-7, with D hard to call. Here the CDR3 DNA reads TGCAGTGCTAGACGGGCTCAAAACCCCAACTACGAGCAGTACTTC. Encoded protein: CSARRAQNPNYEQYF.